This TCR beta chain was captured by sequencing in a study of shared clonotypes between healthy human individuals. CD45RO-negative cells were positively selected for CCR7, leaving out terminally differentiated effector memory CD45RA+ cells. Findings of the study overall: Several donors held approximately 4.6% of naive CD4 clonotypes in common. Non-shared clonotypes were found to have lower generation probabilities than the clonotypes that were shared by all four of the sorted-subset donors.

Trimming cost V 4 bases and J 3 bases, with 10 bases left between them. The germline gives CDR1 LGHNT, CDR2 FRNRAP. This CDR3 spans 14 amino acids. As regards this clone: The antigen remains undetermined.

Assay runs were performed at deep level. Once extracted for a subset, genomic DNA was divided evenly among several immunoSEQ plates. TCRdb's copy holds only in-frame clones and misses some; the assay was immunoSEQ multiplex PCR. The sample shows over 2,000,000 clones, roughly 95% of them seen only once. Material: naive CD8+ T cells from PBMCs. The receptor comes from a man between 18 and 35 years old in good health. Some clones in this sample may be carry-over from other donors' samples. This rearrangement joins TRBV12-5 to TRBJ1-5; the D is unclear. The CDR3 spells CASGSPNFNQPQHF. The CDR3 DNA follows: TGTGCTAGTGGTTCCCCTAACTTCAATCAGCCCCAGCATTTT.